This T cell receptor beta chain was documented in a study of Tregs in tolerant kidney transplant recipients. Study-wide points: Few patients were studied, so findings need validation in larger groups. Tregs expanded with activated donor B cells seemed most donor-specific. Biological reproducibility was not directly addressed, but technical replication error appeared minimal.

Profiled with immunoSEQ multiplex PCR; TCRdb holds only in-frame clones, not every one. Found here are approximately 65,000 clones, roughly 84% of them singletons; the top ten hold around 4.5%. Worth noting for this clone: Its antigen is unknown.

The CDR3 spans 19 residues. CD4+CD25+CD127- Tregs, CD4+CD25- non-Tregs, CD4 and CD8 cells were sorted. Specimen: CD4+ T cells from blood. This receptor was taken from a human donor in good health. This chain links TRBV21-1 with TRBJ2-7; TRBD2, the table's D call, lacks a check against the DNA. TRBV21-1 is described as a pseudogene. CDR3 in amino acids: CASSSPSLRGSGSSYEQYF. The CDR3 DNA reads TGTGCCAGCAGCTCACCCTCCCTCCGGGGGAGCGGCAGCTCCTACGAGCAGTACTTC.